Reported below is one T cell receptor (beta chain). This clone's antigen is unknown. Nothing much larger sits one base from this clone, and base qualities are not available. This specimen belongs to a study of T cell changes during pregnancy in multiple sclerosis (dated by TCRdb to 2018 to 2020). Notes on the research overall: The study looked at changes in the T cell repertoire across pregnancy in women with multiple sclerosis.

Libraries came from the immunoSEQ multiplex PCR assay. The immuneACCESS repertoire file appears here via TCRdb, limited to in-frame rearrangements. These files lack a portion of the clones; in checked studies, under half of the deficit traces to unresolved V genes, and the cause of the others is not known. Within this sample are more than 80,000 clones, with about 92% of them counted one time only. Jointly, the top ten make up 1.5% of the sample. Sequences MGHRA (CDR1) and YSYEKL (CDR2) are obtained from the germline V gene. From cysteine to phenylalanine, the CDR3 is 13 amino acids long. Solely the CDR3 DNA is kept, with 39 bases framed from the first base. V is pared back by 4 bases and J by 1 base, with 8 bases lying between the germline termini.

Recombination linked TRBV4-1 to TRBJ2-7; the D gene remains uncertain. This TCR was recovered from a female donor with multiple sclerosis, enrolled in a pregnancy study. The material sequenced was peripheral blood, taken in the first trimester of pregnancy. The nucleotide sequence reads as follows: TGCGCCAGCAGCCTTCAGGATTCCTACGAGCAGTACTTC. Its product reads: CASSLQDSYEQYF.